This T cell receptor beta chain was recovered during a study of T cells in Graves' hyperthyroidism and ophthalmopathy. Ten or more counts support this clonotype. What it binds is unknown. Trimming shortened V by 6 bases and J by 7 bases, and 28 bases separated the two germline ends. The CDR3 has 18 residues. Per the germline V gene, CDR1 is KGHSH and CDR2 is LQKENI. Amplified TCR beta CDR3 regions came from RNA transcripts. Carried out on the TCR CDR3, a first-round RT-PCR used the HTBI primer set. MiXCR, applied by TCRdb to the multiplex PCR reads, yields one record per CDR3 protein. Seen here are about half a million distinct CDR3 sequences, about 16% observed once, and the top ten hold over 25%. Findings and caveats of the study: Blood also contained most expanded thyroid clonotypes above 0.001.

This sequence joins TRBV18 and TRBJ2-1; TRBD2 might be the D (6 bases). The sample consisted of blood. The clonotype was recovered from a woman in her twenties or thirties with Graves' ophthalmopathy. CDR3 bases: TGTGCCAGCTCTCCATTAAGACCGAGCGGGCCCGTTTGGAATGAGCAGTTCTTC. The encoded protein is CASSPLRPSGPVWNEQFF.